This T cell receptor (beta chain) was sequenced during a study of CD8+CD57+ T cells in acquired aplastic anemia. Trimming removed 7 bases from V and 1 base from J, with 14 bases in between. The germline CDR1 and CDR2 sequences are MNHNY and SVGAGI (reference sequence). This CDR3 spans 14 amino acids. All sequencing subjects had displayed CD8+CD57+ cell expansion on flow cytometry. TCR beta VDJ and CDR3 profiles were obtained from a genomic DNA template. Each CDR3 protein gets one entry after TCRdb re-called the reads with MiXCR. This table holds 210,000 or so distinct CDR3 sequences, about half found once.

The source is a human donor with aplastic anemia. The chain carries TRBV6-6 and TRBJ2-7; tentative D call: TRBD2 (6 bases). The specimen was sorted CD4+, CD8+, or CD8+CD57+ T cells (not recorded which) from PBMCs. The CDR3 DNA is TGTGCCAGCACCGGATCGGGGGAATCCTACGAGCAGTACTTC. Residues: CASTGSGESYEQYF.